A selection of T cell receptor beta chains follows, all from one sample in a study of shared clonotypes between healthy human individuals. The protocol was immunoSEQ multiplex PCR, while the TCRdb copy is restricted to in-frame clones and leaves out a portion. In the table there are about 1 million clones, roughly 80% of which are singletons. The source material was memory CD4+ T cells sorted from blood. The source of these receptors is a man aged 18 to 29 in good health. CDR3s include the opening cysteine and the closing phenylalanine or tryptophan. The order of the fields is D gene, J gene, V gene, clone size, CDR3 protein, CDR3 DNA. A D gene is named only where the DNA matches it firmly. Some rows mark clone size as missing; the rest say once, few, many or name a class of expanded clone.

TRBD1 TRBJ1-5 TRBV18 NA CASSPQLTGNNQPQHF TGTGCCAGCTCACCGCAGTTGACAGGGAACAATCAGCCCCAGCATTTT
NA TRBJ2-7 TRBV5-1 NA CASSLIQGGYEQYF TGCGCCAGCAGCTTGATACAGGGAGGGTACGAGCAGTACTTC
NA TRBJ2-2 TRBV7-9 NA CASSTRGVAGELFF TGTGCCAGCAGCACAAGGGGAGTCGCCGGGGAGCTGTTTTTT
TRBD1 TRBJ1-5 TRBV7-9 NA CASSGTGLGPQHF TGTGCCAGCAGCGGGACAGGGTTGGGGCCCCAGCATTTT
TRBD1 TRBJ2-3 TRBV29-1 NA CSAPRGLAGTDTQYF TGCAGCGCTCCCAGGGGGCTGGCTGGCACAGATACGCAGTATTTT
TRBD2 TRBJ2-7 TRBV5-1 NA CASRVGLGAYEQYF TGCGCCAGCAGAGTCGGACTAGGAGCCTACGAGCAGTACTTC
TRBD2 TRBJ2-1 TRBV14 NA CASSRSSGGASEQFF TGTGCCAGCAGCCGGTCTAGCGGGGGGGCCAGTGAGCAGTTCTTC
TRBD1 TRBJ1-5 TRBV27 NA CASSPQRQGGQPQHF TGTGCCAGCAGCCCCCAAAGACAGGGCGGTCAGCCCCAGCATTTT
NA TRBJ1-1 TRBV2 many CASNARMNTEAFF TGTGCCAGCAACGCCAGGATGAACACTGAAGCTTTCTTT
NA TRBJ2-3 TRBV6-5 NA CASSYSTLNFNTQYF TGTGCCAGCAGTTACTCAACCTTGAATTTCAATACGCAGTATTTT
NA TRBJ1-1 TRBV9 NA CASSPGRRVPNTEAFF TGTGCCAGCAGCCCCGGACGGAGGGTACCGAACACTGAAGCTTTCTTT
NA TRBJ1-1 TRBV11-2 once CASSSRQPNTEAFF TGTGCCAGCAGCTCCAGACAGCCGAACACTGAAGCTTTCTTT
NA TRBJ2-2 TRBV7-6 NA CASSPVGSDGELFF TGTGCCAGCAGCCCCGTGGGAAGTGACGGGGAGCTGTTTTTT
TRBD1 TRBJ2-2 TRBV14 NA CASSRDRANTGELFF TGTGCCAGCAGCCGGGACAGGGCGAACACCGGGGAGCTGTTTTTT
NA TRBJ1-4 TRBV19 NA CAYRDATNEKLFF TGTGCCTACAGGGATGCAACTAATGAAAAACTGTTTTTT
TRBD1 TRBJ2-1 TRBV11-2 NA CASRPDRGYYNEQFF TGTGCCAGCAGGCCCGACAGGGGGTACTACAATGAGCAGTTCTTC
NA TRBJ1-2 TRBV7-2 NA CASSLGRWGGGYTF TGTGCCAGCAGCTTAGGCCGGTGGGGGGGTGGCTACACCTTC
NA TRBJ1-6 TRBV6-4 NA CASSDDRNSPLHF TGTGCCAGCAGTGACGACAGGAACTCACCCCTCCACTTT
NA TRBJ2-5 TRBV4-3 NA CASSQGGTGPETQYF TGCGCCAGCAGCCAAGGCGGGACTGGTCCAGAGACCCAGTACTTC
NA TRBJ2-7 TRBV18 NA CASSPPGVDEQYF TGTGCCAGCTCACCACCGGGGGTCGACGAGCAGTACTTC
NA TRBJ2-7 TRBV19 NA CASSIVQGTSYEQYF TGTGCCAGTAGTATAGTCCAGGGGACCTCCTACGAGCAGTACTTC
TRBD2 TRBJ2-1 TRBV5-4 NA CASSLKGGGYNEQFF TGTGCCAGCAGCTTGAAGGGCGGGGGCTACAATGAGCAGTTCTTC
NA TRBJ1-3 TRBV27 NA CASSLNTIYF TGTGCCAGCAGTTTGAACACCATATATTTT
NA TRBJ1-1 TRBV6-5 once CASSWRRNTEAFF TGTGCCAGCAGTTGGCGGAGGAACACTGAAGCTTTCTTT
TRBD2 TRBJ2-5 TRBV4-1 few CASSQTPLAGGLETQYF TGCGCCAGCAGCCAAACACCCCTAGCGGGGGGGCTGGAGACCCAGTACTTC
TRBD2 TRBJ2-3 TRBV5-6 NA CASSLAGAPRTDTQYF TGTGCCAGCAGCTTAGCGGGAGCCCCTCGCACAGATACGCAGTATTTT
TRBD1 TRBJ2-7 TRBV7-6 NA CASSAPGQGAYEQYF TGTGCCAGCAGCGCGCCGGGACAGGGGGCCTACGAGCAGTACTTC
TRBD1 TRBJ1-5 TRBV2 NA CASSSTGRSDYGNQPQHF TGTGCCAGCAGCTCGACAGGGAGGTCGGATTATGGCAATCAGCCCCAGCATTTT
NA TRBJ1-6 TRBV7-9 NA CASGWDLRSPLHF TGTGCCAGCGGGTGGGACCTTCGATCACCCCTCCACTTT
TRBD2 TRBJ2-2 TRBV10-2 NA CASSAARGGGANTGELFF TGCGCCAGCAGTGCCGCCCGGGGCGGGGGGGCGAACACCGGGGAGCTGTTTTTT
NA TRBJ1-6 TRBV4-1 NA CASSQDSSRSSYNSPLHF TGCGCCAGCAGCCAAGATTCGAGCAGGAGCTCCTATAATTCACCCCTCCACTTT
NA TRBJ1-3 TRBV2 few CASSERGTSHFIYF TGTGCCAGCAGTGAACGAGGGACTTCGCACTTCATATATTTT
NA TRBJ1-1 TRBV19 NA CASSRDGGNTEAFF TGTGCCAGTAGTCGGGACGGTGGGAACACTGAAGCTTTCTTT
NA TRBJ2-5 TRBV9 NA CASSVGDGVRETQYF TGTGCCAGCAGCGTAGGGGACGGCGTTAGGGAGACCCAGTACTTC
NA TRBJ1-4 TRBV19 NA CASSVSATNEKLFF TGTGCCAGTAGTGTCTCAGCAACTAATGAAAAACTGTTTTTT
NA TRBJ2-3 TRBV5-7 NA CASPEASTDTQYF TGTGCCAGCCCGGAGGCTAGCACAGATACGCAGTATTTT
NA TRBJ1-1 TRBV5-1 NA CASSPSPADGRTEAFF TGCGCCAGCAGCCCGTCGCCGGCCGATGGGAGGACTGAAGCTTTCTTT
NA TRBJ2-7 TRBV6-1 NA CASRVQLGSYEQYF TGTGCCAGCAGAGTCCAATTGGGCTCCTACGAGCAGTACTTC
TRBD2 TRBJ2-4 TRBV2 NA CASRTGLAGGVILQYF TGTGCCAGCAGAACTGGGCTAGCGGGGGGGGTGATCCTTCAGTACTTC
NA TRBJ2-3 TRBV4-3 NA CASSQDPLNTADTQYF TGCGCCAGCAGCCAAGACCCACTCAACACGGCAGATACGCAGTATTTT
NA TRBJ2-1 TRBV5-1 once CASSLVRERHNEQFF TGCGCCAGCAGCTTGGTTCGGGAGAGGCACAATGAGCAGTTCTTC
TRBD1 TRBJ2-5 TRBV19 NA CASSETGTGSETQYF TGTGCCAGTAGTGAGACCGGGACAGGATCTGAGACCCAGTACTTC
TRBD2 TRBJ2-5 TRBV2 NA CANPGSPRGRVQETQYF TGTGCCAATCCAGGCTCGCCCCGGGGGAGGGTCCAAGAGACCCAGTACTTC
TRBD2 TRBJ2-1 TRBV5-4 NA CASSSGLAREQFF TGTGCCAGCAGCTCGGGACTAGCTCGGGAGCAGTTCTTC
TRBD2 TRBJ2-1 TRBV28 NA CASSLGGYDEQFF TGTGCCAGCAGTTTGGGAGGGTACGATGAGCAGTTCTTC
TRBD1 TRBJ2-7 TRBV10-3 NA CAISEGQGASYEQYF TGTGCCATCAGTGAGGGACAGGGGGCGAGTTACGAGCAGTACTTC
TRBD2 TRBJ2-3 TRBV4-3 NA CASSPQKRDTDTQYF TGCGCCAGCAGCCCGCAAAAGCGGGACACAGATACGCAGTATTTT
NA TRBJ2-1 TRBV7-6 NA CASSLGPSTYNEQFF TGTGCCAGCAGCTTAGGTCCGAGCACCTACAATGAGCAGTTCTTC